Shown below are 16 T cell receptor beta chains from a single sample sequenced in a study of cytomegalovirus exposure and HLA in healthy donors listed by TCRdb under 2017. The library was generated by the immunoSEQ multiplex PCR assay. For the multiplex PCR, a mixture combining 60 forward primers for TCR Vbeta segments and 13 reverse primers for TCR Jbeta segments was used. Drawn from immuneACCESS, this table holds only the in-frame rearrangements with V and J called that TCRdb kept. Clones are partly lost; checked studies trace under half to an unresolved V gene and leave the rest unexplained. Here the sample has about 90,000 clones; over 55% occur a single time. The ten largest clones represent approximately 15% of the sample. The sequenced sample consisted of PBMCs. All receptors derive from a woman under 30 in good health and CMV-seropositive.

The rearrangement uses TRBV9 and TRBJ1-2; 8 bases match TRBD1. Germline V gene lookup returns CDR1 SGDLS and CDR2 YYNGEE. This CDR3 has 15 amino acids. Trimming cost V 2 bases and J 6 bases; bases outside gene matches: 9. CDR3 in DNA: TGTGCCAGCAGCGTCGGATTTGGACAGGGCGATGGCTACACCTTC. Translation: CASSVGFGQGDGYTF.

This chain uses TRBV27 with TRBJ2-1; the D is unclear. Germline assignment: CDR1 MNHEY and CDR2 SMNVEV (reference sequence). This CDR3 has 14 amino acids. V dropped 6 bases and J dropped 15 bases, with 24 bases sitting between them. This CDR3 is CASRVSRLDRDPFF. The CDR3 coding sequence is TGTGCCAGCAGGGTAAGCAGGTTGGATAGAGACCCGTTCTTC.

The rearrangement links TRBV7-3 to TRBJ2-5; TRBD2 matches 8 bases. Per germline, CDR1 SGHTA and CDR2 FQGTGA. There are 14 residues in the CDR3. With 5 bases clipped from V and 4 bases from J, the junction kept 6 bases outside the gene matches. Here the CDR3 DNA reads TGTGCCAGCAGCCCCGGGGGGGCCCCAGAGACCCAGTACTTC. This encodes CASSPGGAPETQYF.

On this clone: Its ends do not fully match the called genes, so a read error is possible. V gene TRBV7-9 combines with J gene TRBJ2-7; D call uncertain. Germline-derived CDR1 and CDR2 are SEHNR and FQNEAQ (reference sequence). The CDR3 spans 11 residues. The CDR3 sequence is CSSSLFGVQYF. The CDR3 DNA reads as TGTTCCAGCAGCCTTTTCGGAGTGCAGTACTTC.

This clone was detected once. The sample has other DNA sequences that encode this CDR3 too. The J gene is TRBJ2-7, the V gene TRBV9; 7 bases match TRBD2. Germline V CDR1 and CDR2: SGDLS, YYNGEE. This CDR3 contains 12 residues. The J segment lost 6 bases and the V segment lost 0 bases, leaving 0 bases of the junction unmatched. The CDR3 region is CASSVGGGEQYF. In nucleotides, the CDR3 is TGTGCCAGCAGCGTAGGGGGGGGCGAGCAGTACTTC.

V and J are TRBV5-6 and TRBJ2-1; 7 positions match TRBD2. Germline V gene data show CDR1 as SGHDT and CDR2 as YYEEEE. V shed 0 bases, J shed 8 bases, and the junction held 11 bases outside the gene matches. The CDR3 has 16 amino acids. The CDR3 region has the DNA TGTGCCAGCAGCTTGGCGGCTAGCGGAAGGGGACATGAGCAGTTCTTC. It yields the protein CASSLAASGRGHEQFF.

CDR3 coding DNA: TGTGCCAGCAGTGAAGCGCCCGGCGGGGGGCAAGGTACGCAGTATTTT. Residues: CASSEAPGGGQGTQYF. This rearrangement joins TRBV6-1 to TRBJ2-3, with 8 nucleotides matching TRBD2. Trimming cost V 0 bases and J 8 bases; bases outside gene matches: 10. The germline CDR1 and CDR2 sequences are MNHNS and SASEGT. CDR3 size: 16 residues.

The V call is TRBV27, the J call TRBJ1-6; 7 bases are shared with TRBD1. J was trimmed by 7 bases and V by 3 bases; bases with no gene match: 12. Germline loops: CDR1 MNHEY, CDR2 SMNVEV (reference sequence). This CDR3 region has 17 residues. The CDR3 protein is CASSLTVLGTVNSPLHF. The CDR3 bases are TGTGCCAGCAGTTTGACCGTACTCGGGACAGTGAATTCACCCCTCCACTTT.

The J gene is TRBJ1-2, the V gene TRBV2; perhaps TRBD1 as D (6 bases). CDR1 and CDR2 from the germline V gene are SNHLY and FYNNEI. The CDR3 has 13 amino acids. Trimming pared 8 bases from V and 4 bases from J, leaving 14 bases between. The CDR3 reads CASPGGGPYGYTF. In DNA, the CDR3 is TGTGCCAGCCCTGGGGGGGGCCCCTATGGCTACACCTTC.

The chain joins TRBV5-1 to TRBJ2-6; the D is unclear. Germline V CDR1 and CDR2: SGHRS, YFSETQ. Trimming shortened V by 0 bases and J by 0 bases, and 4 bases separated the two germline ends. The CDR3 sequence is 15 residues long. The CDR3 sequence is CASSLGHSGANVLTF. CDR3 nucleotide sequence: TGCGCCAGCAGCTTGGGTCACTCTGGGGCCAACGTCCTGACTTTC.

This chain joins TRBV7-8 and TRBJ1-1, with D perhaps matching TRBD1 (6 bases). V lost 2 bases and J 6 bases, leaving 16 bases between the germline ends. The CDR3 consists of 15 residues. In germline, CDR1 is SGHVS, CDR2 FQNEAQ. The CDR3: CASSLTGQGMAEAFF. DNA for the CDR3: TGTGCCAGCAGCTTAACAGGGCAGGGGATGGCTGAAGCTTTCTTT.

The chain carries TRBV7-8 and TRBJ2-5; 9 bases are a match to TRBD1. TRBJ2-7 matches the DNA end more closely, so the J call is doubtful. CDR1 and CDR2 (germline): SGHVS, FQNEAQ. The CDR3 spans 13 residues. CDR3 sequence: CASSLRDRDEQYF. In DNA, the CDR3 is TGTGCCAGCAGCCTCCGGGACAGGGACGAGCAGTACTTC.

The chain employs TRBV15 and TRBJ1-1, with D unresolved. The germline V and J ends were trimmed by 1 base and 4 bases, with 16 bases remaining between them. Looked up from germline, CDR1 is LNHNV and CDR2 is YYDKDF (reference sequence). This CDR3 has 16 amino acids. The CDR3 protein is CATSRGLGGKGTEAFF. As DNA, the CDR3 is TGTGCCACCAGCAGAGGCCTGGGAGGGAAGGGCACTGAAGCTTTCTTT.

The CDR3 sequence is CASIGQSAYEQYF. CDR3 sequence (DNA): TGTGCCAGCATTGGACAGAGCGCCTACGAGCAGTACTTC. The chain links TRBV6-6 to TRBJ2-7; possibly TRBD1 for D (6 bases). The germline V gene has CDR1 MNHNY and CDR2 SVGAGI (reference sequence). V dropped 7 bases and J dropped 2 bases, with 12 bases sitting between them. CDR3 length: 13 amino acids.

The CDR3 region is CASSSYRGSTDTQYF. The CDR3 coding sequence is TGTGCCAGCAGCTCCTACAGGGGGAGCACAGATACGCAGTATTTT. The chain couples TRBV7-3 to TRBJ2-3; 8 bases match TRBD1. Trimming took 4 bases from V and 0 from J; bases not matched to a gene: 3. The CDR3 totals 15 residues. Germline V gene data show CDR1 as SGHTA and CDR2 as FQGTGA.

The chain recombines TRBV5-5 with TRBJ1-3; D not resolved. V shed 4 bases and J shed 4 bases, with 9 bases lying between them. Germline lookup yields CDR1 SGHKS and CDR2 YYEKEE (reference sequence). The CDR3 totals 13 residues. The CDR3: CASSPNLGNTIYF. CDR3 coding DNA: TGTGCCAGCAGCCCCAATTTGGGAAACACCATATATTTT. The variable domain in full, with the rest retrieved from reference TRBV5-5 and TRBJ1-3, is DAGVTQSPTHLIKTRGQQVTLRCSPISGHKSVSWYQQVLGQGPQFIFQYYEKEERGRGNFPDRFSARQFPNYSSELNVNALLLGDSALYLCASSPNLGNTIYFGEGSWLTVV.